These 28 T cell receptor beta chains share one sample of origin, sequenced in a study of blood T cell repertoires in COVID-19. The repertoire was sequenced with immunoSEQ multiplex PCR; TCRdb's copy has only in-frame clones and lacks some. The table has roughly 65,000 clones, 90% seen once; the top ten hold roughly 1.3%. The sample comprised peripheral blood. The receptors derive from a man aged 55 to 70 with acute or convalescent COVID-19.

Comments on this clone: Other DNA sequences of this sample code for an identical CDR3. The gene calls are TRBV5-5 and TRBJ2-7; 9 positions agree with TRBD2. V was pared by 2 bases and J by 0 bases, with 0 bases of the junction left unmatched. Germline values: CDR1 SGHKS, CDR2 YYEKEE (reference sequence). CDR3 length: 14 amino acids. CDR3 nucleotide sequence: TGTGCCAGCAGCTTAGCGGGGGGCTCCTACGAGCAGTACTTC. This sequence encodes CASSLAGGSYEQYF.

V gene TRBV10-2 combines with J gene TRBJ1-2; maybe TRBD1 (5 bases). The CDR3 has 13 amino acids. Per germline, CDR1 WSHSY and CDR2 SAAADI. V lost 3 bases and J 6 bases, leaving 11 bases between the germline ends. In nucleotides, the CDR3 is TGCGCCAGCAGTGAAGGGGATGCGGATGGCTACACCTTC. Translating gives CASSEGDADGYTF.

CDR3 protein: CARRPNLAGVAKNIQYF. The CDR3, as DNA: TGTGCCAGAAGACCAAATCTAGCGGGGGTAGCCAAAAACATTCAGTACTTC. V usage is TRBV5-3 and J usage is TRBJ2-4; TRBD2 matches at 10 bases. TRBV5-3 is classed as an ORF, of uncertain function. J was trimmed by 0 bases and V by 5 bases; bases with no gene match: 8. CDR3 length: 17 amino acids.

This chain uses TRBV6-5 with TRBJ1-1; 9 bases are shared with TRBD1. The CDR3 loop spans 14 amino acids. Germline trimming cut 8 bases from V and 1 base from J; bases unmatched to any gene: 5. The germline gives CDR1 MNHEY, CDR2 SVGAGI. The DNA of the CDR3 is TGTGCCAGCGGACGACAGGGGGGGAACACTGAAGCTTTCTTT. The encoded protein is CASGRQGGNTEAFF.

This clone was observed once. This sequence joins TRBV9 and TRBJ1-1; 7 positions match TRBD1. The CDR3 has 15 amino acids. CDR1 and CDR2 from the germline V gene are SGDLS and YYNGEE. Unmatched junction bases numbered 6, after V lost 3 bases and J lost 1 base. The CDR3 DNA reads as TGTGCCAGCAGCGCGCCGGGACAGCCGAACACTGAAGCTTTCTTT. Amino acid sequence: CASSAPGQPNTEAFF.

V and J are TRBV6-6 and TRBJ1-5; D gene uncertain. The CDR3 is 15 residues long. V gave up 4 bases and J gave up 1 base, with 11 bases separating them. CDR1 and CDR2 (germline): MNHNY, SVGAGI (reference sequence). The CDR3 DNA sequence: TGTGCCAGCAGTTTCGAGGGCTTAAGCAATCAGCCCCAGCATTTT. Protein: CASSFEGLSNQPQHF.

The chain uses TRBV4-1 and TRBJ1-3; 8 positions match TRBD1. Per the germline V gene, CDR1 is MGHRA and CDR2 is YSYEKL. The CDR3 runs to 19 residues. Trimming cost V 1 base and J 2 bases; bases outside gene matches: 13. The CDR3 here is CASSQVISRQGLPGNTIYF. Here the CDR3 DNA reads TGCGCCAGCAGCCAAGTAATTAGCCGACAGGGGCTACCTGGAAACACCATATATTTT.

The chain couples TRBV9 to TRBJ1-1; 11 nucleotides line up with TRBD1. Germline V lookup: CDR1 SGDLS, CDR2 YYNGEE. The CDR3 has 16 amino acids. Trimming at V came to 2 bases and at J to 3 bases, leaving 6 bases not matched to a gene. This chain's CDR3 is CASSVGQGAWDTEAFF. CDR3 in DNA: TGTGCCAGCAGCGTCGGACAGGGGGCATGGGACACTGAAGCTTTCTTT.

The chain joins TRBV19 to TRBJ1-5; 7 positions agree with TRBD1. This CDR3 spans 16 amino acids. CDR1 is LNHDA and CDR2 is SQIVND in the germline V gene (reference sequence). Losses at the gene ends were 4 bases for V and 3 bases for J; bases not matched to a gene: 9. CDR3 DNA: TGTGCCAGTAGTAATAAAAAGGGACAGATCAATCAGCCCCAGCATTTT. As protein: CASSNKKGQINQPQHF.

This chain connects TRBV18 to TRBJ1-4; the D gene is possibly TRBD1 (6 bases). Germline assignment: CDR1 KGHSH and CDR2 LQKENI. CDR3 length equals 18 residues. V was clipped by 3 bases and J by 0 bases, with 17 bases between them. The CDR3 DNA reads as TGTGCCAGCTCACCTGACGTGGGCAGGGGTACAACTAATGAAAAACTGTTTTTT. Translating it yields CASSPDVGRGTTNEKLFF.

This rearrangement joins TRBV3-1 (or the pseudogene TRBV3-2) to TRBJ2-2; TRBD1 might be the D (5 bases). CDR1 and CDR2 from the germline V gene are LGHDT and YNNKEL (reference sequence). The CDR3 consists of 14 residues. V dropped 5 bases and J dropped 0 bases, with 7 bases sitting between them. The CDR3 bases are TGTGCCAGCAGCAGACAGTCGAACACCGGGGAGCTGTTTTTT. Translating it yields CASSRQSNTGELFF.

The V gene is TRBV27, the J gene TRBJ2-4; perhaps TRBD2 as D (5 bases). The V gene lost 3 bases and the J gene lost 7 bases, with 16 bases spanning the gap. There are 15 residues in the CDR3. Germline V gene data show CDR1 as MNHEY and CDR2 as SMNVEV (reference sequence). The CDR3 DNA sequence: TGTGCCAGCAGTTTGACATCCCCCGGCGGGAACATTCAGTACTTC. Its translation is CASSLTSPGGNIQYF.

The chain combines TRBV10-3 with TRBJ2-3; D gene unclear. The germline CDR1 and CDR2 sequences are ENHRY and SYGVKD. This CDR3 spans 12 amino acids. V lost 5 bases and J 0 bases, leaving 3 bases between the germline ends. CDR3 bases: TGTGCCATCAGTTCTAGCACAGATACGCAGTATTTT. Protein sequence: CAISSSTDTQYF.

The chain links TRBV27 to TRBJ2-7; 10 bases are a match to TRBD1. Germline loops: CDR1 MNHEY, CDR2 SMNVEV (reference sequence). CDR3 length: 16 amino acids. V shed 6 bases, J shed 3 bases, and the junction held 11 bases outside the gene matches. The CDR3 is CASRYLTGGRVYEQYF. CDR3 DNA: TGTGCCAGCAGATATCTGACAGGGGGCAGGGTCTACGAGCAGTACTTC.

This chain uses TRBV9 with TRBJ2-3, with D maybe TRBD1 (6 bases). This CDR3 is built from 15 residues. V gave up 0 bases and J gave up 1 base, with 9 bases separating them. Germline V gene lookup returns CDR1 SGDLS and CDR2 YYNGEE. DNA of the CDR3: TGTGCCAGCAGCGTAGGGGGGCCTCGCACAGATACGCAGTATTTT. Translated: CASSVGGPRTDTQYF.

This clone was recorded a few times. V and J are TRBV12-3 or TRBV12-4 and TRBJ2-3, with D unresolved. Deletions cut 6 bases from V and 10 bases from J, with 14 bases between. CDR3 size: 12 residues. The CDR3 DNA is TGTGCCAGCAGCCCCCTGCCGGGTGCGCAGTATTTT. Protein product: CASSPLPGAQYF.

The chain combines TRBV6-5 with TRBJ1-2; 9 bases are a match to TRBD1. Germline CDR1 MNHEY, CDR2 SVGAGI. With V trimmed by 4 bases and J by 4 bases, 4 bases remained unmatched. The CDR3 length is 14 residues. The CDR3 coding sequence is TGTGCCAGCAGTTCAGGGGGACAGGGCTATGGCTACACCTTC. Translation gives CASSSGGQGYGYTF.

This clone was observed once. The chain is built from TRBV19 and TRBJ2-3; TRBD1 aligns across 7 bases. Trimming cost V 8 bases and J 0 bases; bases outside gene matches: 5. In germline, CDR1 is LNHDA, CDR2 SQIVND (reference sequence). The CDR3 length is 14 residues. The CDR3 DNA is TGTGCCAGTCGAGGGGGCATTAGCACAGATACGCAGTATTTT. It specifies CASRGGISTDTQYF.

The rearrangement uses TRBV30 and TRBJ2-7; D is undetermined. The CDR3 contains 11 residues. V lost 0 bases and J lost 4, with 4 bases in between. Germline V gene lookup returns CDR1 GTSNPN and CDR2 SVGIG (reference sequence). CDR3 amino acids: CAWSVEYEQYF. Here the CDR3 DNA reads TGTGCCTGGAGTGTAGAGTACGAGCAGTACTTC.

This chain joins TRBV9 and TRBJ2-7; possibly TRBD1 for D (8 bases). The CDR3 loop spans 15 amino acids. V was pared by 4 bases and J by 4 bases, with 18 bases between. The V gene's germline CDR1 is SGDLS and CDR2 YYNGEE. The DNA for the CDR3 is TGTGCCAGCAGCATCAAACAGGGGGGAGGGTACGAGCAGTACTTC. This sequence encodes CASSIKQGGGYEQYF. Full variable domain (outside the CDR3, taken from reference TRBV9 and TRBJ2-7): DSGVTQTPKHLITATGQRVTLRCSPRSGDLSVYWYQQSLDQGLQFLIQYYNGEERAKGNILERFSAQQFPDLHSELNLSSLELGDSALYFCASSIKQGGGYEQYFGPGTRLTVT.

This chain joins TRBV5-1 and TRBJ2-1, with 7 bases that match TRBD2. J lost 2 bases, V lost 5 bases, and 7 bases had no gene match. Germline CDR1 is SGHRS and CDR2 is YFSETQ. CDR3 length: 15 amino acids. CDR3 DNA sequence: TGCGCCAGCAGGCCCGGACTAGACGCCTACAATGAGCAGTTCTTC. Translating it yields CASRPGLDAYNEQFF.

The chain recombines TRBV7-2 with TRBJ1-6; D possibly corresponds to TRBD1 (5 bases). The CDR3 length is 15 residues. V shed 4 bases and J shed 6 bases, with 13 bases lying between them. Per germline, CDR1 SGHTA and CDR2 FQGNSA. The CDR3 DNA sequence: TGTGCCAGCAGCTCAGGTCGGGGGGTTAATTCACCCCTCCACTTT. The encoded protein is CASSSGRGVNSPLHF. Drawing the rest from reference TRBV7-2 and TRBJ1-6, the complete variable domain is GAGVSQSPSNKVTEKGKDVELRCDPISGHTALYWYRQSLGQGLEFLIYFQGNSAPDKSGLPSDRFSAERTGGSVSTLTIQRTQQEDSAVYLCASSSGRGVNSPLHFGNGTRLTVT.

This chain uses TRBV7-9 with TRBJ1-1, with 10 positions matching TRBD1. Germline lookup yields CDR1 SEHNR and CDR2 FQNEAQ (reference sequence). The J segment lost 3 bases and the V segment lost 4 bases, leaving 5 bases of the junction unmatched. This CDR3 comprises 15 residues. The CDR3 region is CASSWGQGIDTEAFF. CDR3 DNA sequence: TGTGCCAGCAGCTGGGGACAGGGGATCGACACTGAAGCTTTCTTT.

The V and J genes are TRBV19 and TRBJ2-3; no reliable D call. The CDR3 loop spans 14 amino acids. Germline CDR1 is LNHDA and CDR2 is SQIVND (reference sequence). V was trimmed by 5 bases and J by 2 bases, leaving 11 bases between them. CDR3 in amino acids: CASSPLSSTDTQYF. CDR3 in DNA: TGTGCCAGTAGTCCTCTTAGCTCCACAGATACGCAGTATTTT.

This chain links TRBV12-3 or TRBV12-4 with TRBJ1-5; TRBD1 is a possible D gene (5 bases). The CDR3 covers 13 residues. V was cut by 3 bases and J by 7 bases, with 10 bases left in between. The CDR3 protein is CASSFGGSQPQHF. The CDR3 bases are TGTGCCAGCAGTTTCGGGGGGTCGCAGCCCCAGCATTTT.

The CDR3 DNA sequence: TGCAGCGCTGGTCAGGGGGGAGGTGGGGGCTACACCTTC. As protein: CSAGQGGGGGYTF. V gene TRBV29-1 combines with J gene TRBJ1-2, with 7 bases that match TRBD1. The CDR3 is 13 amino acids. V was pared by 7 bases and J by 8 bases, with 13 bases of the junction left unmatched. Germline CDR1 and CDR2: SQVTM and ANQGSEA. Full variable domain (rest looked up from reference TRBV29-1 and TRBJ1-2): SAVISQKPSRDICQRGTSLTIQCQVDSQVTMMFWYRQQPGQSLTLIATANQGSEATYESGFVIDKFPISRPNLTFSTLTVSNMSPEDSSIYLCSAGQGGGGGYTFGSGTRLTVV.

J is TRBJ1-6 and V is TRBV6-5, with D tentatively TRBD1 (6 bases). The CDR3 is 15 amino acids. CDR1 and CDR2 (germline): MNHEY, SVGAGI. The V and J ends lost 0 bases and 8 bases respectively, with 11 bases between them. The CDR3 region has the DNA TGTGCCAGCAGTTACTCAGCAGGGGCAGATTCACCCCTCCACTTT. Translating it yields CASSYSAGADSPLHF.

The CDR3 here is CATKQGGSNQPQHF. CDR3 DNA sequence: TGTGCCACTAAACAGGGAGGGAGCAATCAGCCCCAGCATTTT. V and J are TRBV10-3 and TRBJ1-5; tentatively, D is TRBD1 (6 bases). This CDR3 contains 14 residues. V lost 10 bases, J lost 1 base, and 14 bases lay in between. CDR1 ENHRY and CDR2 SYGVKD come from the germline V gene.